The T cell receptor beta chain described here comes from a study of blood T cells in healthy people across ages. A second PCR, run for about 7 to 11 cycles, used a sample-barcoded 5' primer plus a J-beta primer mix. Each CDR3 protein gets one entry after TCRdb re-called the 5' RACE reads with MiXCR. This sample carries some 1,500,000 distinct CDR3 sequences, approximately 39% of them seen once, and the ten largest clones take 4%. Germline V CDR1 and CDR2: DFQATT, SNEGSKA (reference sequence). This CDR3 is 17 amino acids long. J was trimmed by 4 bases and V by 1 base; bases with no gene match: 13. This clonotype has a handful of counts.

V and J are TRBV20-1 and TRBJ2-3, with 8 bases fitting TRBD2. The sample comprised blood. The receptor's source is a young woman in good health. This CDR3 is CSARGLHEREFSDTQYF. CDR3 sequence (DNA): TGCAGTGCTAGAGGCCTCCACGAGCGGGAGTTCTCAGATACGCAGTATTTT.